A selection of T cell receptor beta chains follows, all from one sample in a study of STAT3 mutations in large granular lymphocyte leukemia. The table came from immunoSEQ multiplex PCR; TCRdb's copy has only in-frame clones and leaves some out. This sample carries 15,000 to 20,000 clones, 80% to 90% of them seen once, and the ten largest clones take about 9.1%. The sequenced sample consisted of peripheral blood mononuclear cells. These receptors were obtained from a man aged 45 to 65 with T-cell large granular lymphocyte leukemia. Some clones in this sample may be carry-over from other donors' samples. The CDR3 runs from the conserved cysteine through the conserved F or W. D genes are given only for firm matches. The size field is filled for only some rows; it gives once, few, many or a size class.

V gene	J gene	clone size	D gene	CDR3 DNA	CDR3 protein
TRBV4-3	TRBJ2-2	once	NA	TGCGCCAGCAGCGTTAGTCTGGACAACACCGGGGAGCTGTTTTTT	CASSVSLDNTGELFF
TRBV2	TRBJ2-5	few	NA	TGTGCCAGCAGTGAATTGGAGGGGGAGACCCAGTACTTC	CASSELEGETQYF
TRBV28	TRBJ2-7	NA	NA	TGTGCCAGCAGTTCTCTCCGGGACCCCCTCTACGAGCAGTACTTC	CASSSLRDPLYEQYF
TRBV10-3	TRBJ2-5	once	NA	TGTGCCATCAGTGATGGCGGCGGCGCGGAGACCCAGTACTTC	CAISDGGGAETQYF
TRBV7-9	TRBJ2-7	NA	TRBD1	TGTGCCAGCAGCTCCGGGACAGGGGGCATCTACGAGCAGTACTTC	CASSSGTGGIYEQYF
TRBV2	TRBJ2-3	NA	TRBD1	TGTGCCAGCAGTGCCTTGGCAGGGGGCGCAGATACGCAGTATTTT	CASSALAGGADTQYF
TRBV7-9	TRBJ1-3	once	NA	TGTGCCAGCAGCTCACTACTTGACTCAGGAAACACCATATATTTT	CASSSLLDSGNTIYF
TRBV18	TRBJ2-1	NA	TRBD2	TGTGCCAGCTCACCTCCGGTGGGGACTAGCGGGAATGAGCAGTTCTTC	CASSPPVGTSGNEQFF
TRBV6-6	TRBJ2-7	NA	NA	TGTGCCAGCAGTCCCGCAGGATTATACGAGCAGTACTTC	CASSPAGLYEQYF
TRBV11-2	TRBJ2-2	NA	NA	TGTGCCAGCAGCTCAGACCACTCCACCGGGGAGCTGTTTTTT	CASSSDHSTGELFF
TRBV4-3	TRBJ2-7	NA	TRBD2	TGCGCCAGCAGCCAAGCCGGGACTAGCGGTTACGAGCAGTACTTC	CASSQAGTSGYEQYF
TRBV7-9	TRBJ2-4	NA	NA	TGTGCCAGCAGCCCTATTGGGGGTTCCAAAAACATTCAGTACTTC	CASSPIGGSKNIQYF
TRBV6-5	TRBJ2-3	few	NA	TGTGCCAGCAGTTACGGGGATACGCAGTATTTT	CASSYGDTQYF
TRBV6-1	TRBJ2-3	NA	NA	TGTGCCAGCAGCGTGGGTCAGGAGGCAGATACGCAGTATTTT	CASSVGQEADTQYF
TRBV7-2	TRBJ2-3	once	NA	TGTGCCAGCAGCCGATGGTCTGGGTTCACAGATACGCAGTATTTT	CASSRWSGFTDTQYF
TRBV11-2	TRBJ2-3	NA	NA	TGTGCCAGCAGCCAACATATCACAGATACGCAGTATTTT	CASSQHITDTQYF
TRBV4-1	TRBJ1-1	NA	TRBD1	TGCGCCAGCAGCCGTCGACAGGGGACTGAAGCTTTCTTT	CASSRRQGTEAFF
TRBV14	TRBJ1-2	NA	NA	TGTGCCAGCAGCCTGACATGGGAGGGCGGCTACACCTTC	CASSLTWEGGYTF
TRBV6-5	TRBJ1-3	NA	NA	TGTGCCAGCAGTCCCATCCGGGTATCGGGAAACACCATATATTTT	CASSPIRVSGNTIYF
TRBV6-1	TRBJ1-2	NA	TRBD1	TGTGCCAGCACCGTAACAGGGGGAGAAGGCTACACCTTC	CASTVTGGEGYTF